The T cell receptor beta chain described here comes from a study of regulatory dendritic cells for organ transplantation. Allogeneic regulatory or mature dendritic cells were co-cultured for 5 days with CFSE-labeled sorted T cells at 1:10. This clone was seen only once. The antigen is unknown. V dropped 4 bases and J dropped 1 base, with 3 bases sitting between them. CDR1 is GTSNPN, CDR2 SVGIG, per germline (reference sequence). CDR3 length: 11 amino acids. Only in-frame clones appear in the TCRdb table, and some are missing; sequencing was by immunoSEQ multiplex PCR. The table includes 12,000 or so clones, under 90% detected once.

The receptor's source is a human donor in good health. The sequenced sample was naive CD8+ T cells from blood cultured with dendritic cells. Subset: CD45RA+ naive T cells. The chain joins TRBV30 to TRBJ2-3; no definite D call. The CDR3 spells CAWTGTDTQYF. The CDR3 bases are TGTGCCTGGACAGGCACAGATACGCAGTATTTT.